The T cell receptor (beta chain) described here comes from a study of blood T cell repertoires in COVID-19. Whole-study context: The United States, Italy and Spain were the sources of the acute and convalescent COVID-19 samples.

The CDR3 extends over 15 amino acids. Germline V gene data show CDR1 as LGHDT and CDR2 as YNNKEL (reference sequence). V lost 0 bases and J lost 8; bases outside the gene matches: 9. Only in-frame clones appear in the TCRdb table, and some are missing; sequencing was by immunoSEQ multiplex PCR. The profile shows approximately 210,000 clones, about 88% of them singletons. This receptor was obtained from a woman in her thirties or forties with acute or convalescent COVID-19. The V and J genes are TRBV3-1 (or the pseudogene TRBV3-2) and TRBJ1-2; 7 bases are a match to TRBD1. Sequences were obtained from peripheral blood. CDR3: CASSQDLGQHTGYTF. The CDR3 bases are TGTGCCAGCAGCCAAGATCTGGGACAGCACACAGGCTACACCTTC.